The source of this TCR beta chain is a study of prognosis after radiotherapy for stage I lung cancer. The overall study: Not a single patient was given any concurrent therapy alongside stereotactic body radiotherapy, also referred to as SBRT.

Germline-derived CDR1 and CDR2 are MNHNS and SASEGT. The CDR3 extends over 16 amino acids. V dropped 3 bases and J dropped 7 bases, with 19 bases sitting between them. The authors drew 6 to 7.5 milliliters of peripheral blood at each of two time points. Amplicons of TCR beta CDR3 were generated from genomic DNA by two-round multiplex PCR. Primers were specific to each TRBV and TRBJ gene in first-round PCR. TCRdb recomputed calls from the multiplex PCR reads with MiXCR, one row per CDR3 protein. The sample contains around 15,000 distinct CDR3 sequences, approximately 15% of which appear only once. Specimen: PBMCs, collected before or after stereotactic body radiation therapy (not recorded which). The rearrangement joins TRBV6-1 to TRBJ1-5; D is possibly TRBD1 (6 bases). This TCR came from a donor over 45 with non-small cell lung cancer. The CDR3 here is CASSEKGSGARQPQHF. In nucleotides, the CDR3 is TGTGCCAGCAGTGAGAAGGGTTCGGGGGCAAGGCAGCCCCAGCATTTT.